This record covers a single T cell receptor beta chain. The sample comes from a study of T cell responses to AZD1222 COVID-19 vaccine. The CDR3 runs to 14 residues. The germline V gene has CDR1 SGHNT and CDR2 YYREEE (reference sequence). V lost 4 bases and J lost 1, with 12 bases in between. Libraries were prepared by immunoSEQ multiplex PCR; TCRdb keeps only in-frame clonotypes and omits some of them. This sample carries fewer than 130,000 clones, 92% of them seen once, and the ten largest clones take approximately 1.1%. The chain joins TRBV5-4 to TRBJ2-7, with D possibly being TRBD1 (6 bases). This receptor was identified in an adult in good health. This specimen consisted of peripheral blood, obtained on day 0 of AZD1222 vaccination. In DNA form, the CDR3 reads TGTGCCAGCAGCCACCGGGACACGTCCTACGAGCAGTACTTC. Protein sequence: CASSHRDTSYEQYF.